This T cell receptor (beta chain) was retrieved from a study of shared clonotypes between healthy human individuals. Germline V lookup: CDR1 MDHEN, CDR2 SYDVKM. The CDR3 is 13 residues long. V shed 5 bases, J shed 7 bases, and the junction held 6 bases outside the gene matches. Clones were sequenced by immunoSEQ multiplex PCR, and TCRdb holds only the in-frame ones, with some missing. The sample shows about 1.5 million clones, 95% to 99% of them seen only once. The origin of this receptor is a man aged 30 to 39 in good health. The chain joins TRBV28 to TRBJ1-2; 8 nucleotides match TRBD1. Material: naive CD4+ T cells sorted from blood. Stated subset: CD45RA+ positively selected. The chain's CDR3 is CASSLDRVVGYTF. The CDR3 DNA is TGTGCCAGCAGTCTGGACAGGGTGGTTGGCTACACCTTC.